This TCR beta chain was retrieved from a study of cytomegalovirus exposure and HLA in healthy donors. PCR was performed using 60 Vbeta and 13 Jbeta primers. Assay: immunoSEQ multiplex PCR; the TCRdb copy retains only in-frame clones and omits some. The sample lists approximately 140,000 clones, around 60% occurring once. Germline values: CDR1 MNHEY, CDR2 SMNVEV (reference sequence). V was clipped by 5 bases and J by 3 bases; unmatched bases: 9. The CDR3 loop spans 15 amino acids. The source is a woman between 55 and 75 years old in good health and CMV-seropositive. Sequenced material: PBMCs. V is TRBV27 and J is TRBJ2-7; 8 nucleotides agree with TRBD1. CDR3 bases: TGTGCCAGCAGTACCCCCGGGACAGGTCTCTACGAGCAGTACTTC. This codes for CASSTPGTGLYEQYF.